The following is a TCR beta chain sequence with its context. Deletions cut 2 bases from V and 2 bases from J, with 10 bases between. CDR1 MNHNY and CDR2 SVGAGI come from the germline V gene (reference sequence). This CDR3 has 15 residues. The repertoire was sequenced with immunoSEQ multiplex PCR; TCRdb's copy has only in-frame clones and lacks some. The table lists 99,000 or so clones, 85% to 95% of them singletons. The data derive from a study of siplizumab effects on memory and regulatory T cells. Material: non-Treg CD4+ T cells sorted from blood. This chain links TRBV6-6 with TRBJ1-3; D might be TRBD1 (5 bases). This sequence originates from a human donor in good health. CDR3 protein: CASSYDRGTGNTIYF. CDR3 nucleotide sequence: TGTGCCAGCAGTTACGACAGAGGAACTGGAAACACCATATATTTT.